This T cell receptor beta chain appears in the sequencing data of a study of T-cell reconstitution after alpha-beta-depleted transplantation in children. Unique molecular identifiers were incorporated when the TCRbeta library was constructed. TCRdb used MiXCR to reprocess the PCR reads, holding one entry per CDR3 protein. The table shows about 900,000 distinct CDR3 sequences, with about 29% occurring only once. Overall study results and limits: A year had passed since transplant, and T-cell counts and diversity by then came mostly from newly produced T cells. As was reported, about two months after transplant, alpha-beta T cells came from several hundred expanded graft clones.

Concerning this clonotype: The antigen is not known.

The origin of this receptor is a boy under three years old who had a stem cell transplant for SCID, so the T cells may come from the graft donor. The sample in question was PBMCs, mostly from graft donor cells, obtained 360 days after TCRalphabeta/CD19-depleted stem cell transplant.

The CDR3 loop is CASSLGPAGGPGDTQYF. The CDR3 coding sequence is TGCGCCAGCAGCTTGGGCCCAGCGGGGGGGCCGGGAGATACGCAGTATTTT. The V and J genes are TRBV5-1 and TRBJ2-3, with 10 bases fitting TRBD2. With V trimmed by 0 bases and J by 5 bases, 9 bases remained unmatched. The CDR3 is 17 residues long. The germline gives CDR1 SGHRS, CDR2 YFSETQ.